These 13 T cell receptor beta chains share one sample of origin, sequenced in a study of radiation and T cells in renal cell carcinoma. Time point: blood 4 weeks post-SBRT, at nephrectomy. Treatment specified: 15 Gy SBRT to primary tumor, nephrectomy 4 weeks later. Clones were read by immunoSEQ multiplex PCR, and TCRdb kept only the in-frame ones, dropping some. The sample holds 130,000 to 150,000 clones, approximately 86% seen once. Sequencing used blood, obtained from a patient whose treatment included radiotherapy and nephrectomy. These receptors came from a woman in her 50s with renal cell carcinoma.

The V and J genes are TRBV4-1 and TRBJ1-2; perhaps TRBD1 as D (5 bases). The ends were cut back, 4 bases at V and 2 bases at J, with 17 bases in the middle. CDR1 and CDR2 (germline): MGHRA, YSYEKL. The CDR3 runs to 16 residues. The CDR3 nucleotides read TGCGCCAGCAGCCTCCAGAAAGGGGTTCTAAACTATGGCTACACCTTC. It translates to CASSLQKGVLNYGYTF.

The rearrangement joins TRBV29-1 to TRBJ2-1; 11 bases align to TRBD2. V dropped 7 bases and J dropped 9; count of bases not matched to a gene: 14. Germline loops: CDR1 SQVTM, CDR2 ANQGSEA. The CDR3 contains 15 residues. The CDR3, as DNA: TGCAGCGGTGGGCTGAGTAGCGGGGGGGCAACTGAGCAGTTCTTC. Amino acids: CSGGLSSGGATEQFF.

This clone was seen a few times. This rearrangement joins TRBV4-2 to TRBJ1-2; D perhaps matches TRBD1 (5 bases). V was clipped by 0 bases and J by 6 bases, with 8 bases between them. CDR3 length equals 13 residues. Germline assignment: CDR1 LGHNA and CDR2 YNFKEQ. Here the CDR3 DNA reads TGTGCCAGCAGCCAAGAACGAGGGGATGGCTACACCTTC. This sequence encodes CASSQERGDGYTF.

This clone has a single count. V is TRBV27 and J is TRBJ2-7, with D perhaps matching TRBD2 (5 bases). V dropped 0 bases and J dropped 3 bases, with 12 bases sitting between them. This CDR3 comprises 15 residues. CDR1 MNHEY and CDR2 SMNVEV come from the germline V gene (reference sequence). The CDR3 loop reads CASSLSGVSGYEQYF. The DNA of the CDR3 is TGTGCCAGCAGTTTATCCGGGGTGAGCGGCTACGAGCAGTACTTC.

This clone has only one observation. The chain employs TRBV9 and TRBJ2-3, with 7 bases matching TRBD1. Trimming removed 4 bases from V and 3 bases from J; junction bases left unmatched: 11. From germline, CDR1 is SGDLS and CDR2 YYNGEE. The CDR3 is 16 residues long. CDR3 sequence reads: CASSLPQTGSTDTQYF. The CDR3 DNA is TGTGCCAGCAGCCTCCCCCAGACAGGGTCTACAGATACGCAGTATTTT. Supplemented by reference TRBV9 and TRBJ2-3, the full variable domain reads DSGVTQTPKHLITATGQRVTLRCSPRSGDLSVYWYQQSLDQGLQFLIQYYNGEERAKGNILERFSAQQFPDLHSELNLSSLELGDSALYFCASSLPQTGSTDTQYFGPGTRLTVL.

This chain's CDR3 is CASRRGQGSSYEQYF. The DNA of the CDR3 is TGTGCCAGCAGGCGGGGACAGGGAAGCTCCTACGAGCAGTACTTC. The chain has TRBV2 and TRBJ2-7; 9 bases map to TRBD1. Germline values: CDR1 SNHLY, CDR2 FYNNEI. CDR3 size: 15 residues. Trimming removed 6 bases from V and 0 bases from J; junction bases left unmatched: 6.

V and J are TRBV19 and TRBJ2-3, with D perhaps given as TRBD1 or TRBD2 (5 bases each). Germline V gives CDR1 LNHDA, CDR2 SQIVND (reference sequence). V was pared by 3 bases and J by 8 bases, with 15 bases between. CDR3 length: 14 residues. CDR3 amino acids: CASSIGARVVTQYF. DNA of the CDR3: TGTGCCAGTAGTATCGGGGCCAGGGTAGTTACGCAGTATTTT.

V gene TRBV7-7 combines with J gene TRBJ2-5; possibly TRBD1 for D (6 bases). CDR3 length equals 16 residues. Trimming removed 1 base from V and 1 base from J, with 13 bases in between. The germline V gene encodes CDR1 SSHAT and CDR2 FNYEAQ (reference sequence). The CDR3 loop is CASSLGVGGPQETQYF. In DNA, the CDR3 is TGTGCCAGCAGCTTAGGTGTAGGGGGACCCCAAGAGACCCAGTACTTC.

A single count supports this clone. V gene TRBV5-8 combines with J gene TRBJ2-5, with D maybe TRBD2 (6 bases). CDR1 is SGHTS and CDR2 is YDEGEE in the germline V gene. This CDR3 comprises 18 residues. The V end was cut by 3 bases, the J end by 0 bases, with 21 bases between. Here the CDR3 reads CASSYSSRGLLYQETQYF. Here the CDR3 DNA reads TGTGCCAGCAGCTATTCGTCCCGGGGACTCTTATACCAAGAGACCCAGTACTTC.

This rearrangement joins TRBV7-2 to TRBJ2-1, with D uncertain. The CDR3 extends over 14 amino acids. V was pared by 1 base and J by 8 bases, with 12 bases between. Germline V gene sequence: CDR1 SGHTA, CDR2 FQGNSA. CDR3 in DNA: TGTGCCAGCAGCTTAGACCCGAACCGCGATGAGCAGTTCTTC. It yields the protein CASSLDPNRDEQFF. Together with reference TRBV7-2 and TRBJ2-1, the CDR3 gives the full variable domain: GAGVSQSPSNKVTEKGKDVELRCDPISGHTALYWYRQSLGQGLEFLIYFQGNSAPDKSGLPSDRFSAERTGGSVSTLTIQRTQQEDSAVYLCASSLDPNRDEQFFGPGTRLTVL.

This clone has a handful of counts. The V and J genes are TRBV7-2 and TRBJ2-5, with 9 bases fitting TRBD2. This CDR3 spans 16 amino acids. CDR1 and CDR2 (germline): SGHTA, FQGNSA. The junction had 14 bases not matched to a gene; V was cut back by 7 bases and J by 5 bases. CDR3 loop: CASNPGGASGTETQYF. The CDR3 DNA reads as TGTGCCAGCAACCCCGGGGGGGCTAGCGGGACTGAGACCCAGTACTTC.

This chain connects TRBV5-1 to TRBJ2-5, with D maybe TRBD1 (5 bases). Deletions cut 0 bases from V and 2 bases from J, with 17 bases between. The CDR3 contains 17 residues. Germline CDR1 reads SGHRS; CDR2 reads YFSETQ. The CDR3 DNA reads as TGCGCCAGCAGCTTGGGGCTTTTGGACAAAAAACAAGAGACCCAGTACTTC. Amino acid sequence: CASSLGLLDKKQETQYF. The variable domain in full, with the rest retrieved from reference TRBV5-1 and TRBJ2-5, is KAGVTQTPRYLIKTRGQQVTLSCSPISGHRSVSWYQQTPGQGLQFLFEYFSETQRNKGNFPGRFSGRQFSNSRSEMNVSTLELGDSALYLCASSLGLLDKKQETQYFGPGTRLLVL.

V gene TRBV19 combines with J gene TRBJ2-5; D remains ambiguous. Germline assignment: CDR1 LNHDA and CDR2 SQIVND (reference sequence). The CDR3 is 14 amino acids. Trimming pared 3 bases from V and 5 bases from J, leaving 13 bases between. CDR3 sequence (DNA): TGTGCCAGTAGTATCTACAATTCAAGGGAGACCCAGTACTTC. It specifies CASSIYNSRETQYF.